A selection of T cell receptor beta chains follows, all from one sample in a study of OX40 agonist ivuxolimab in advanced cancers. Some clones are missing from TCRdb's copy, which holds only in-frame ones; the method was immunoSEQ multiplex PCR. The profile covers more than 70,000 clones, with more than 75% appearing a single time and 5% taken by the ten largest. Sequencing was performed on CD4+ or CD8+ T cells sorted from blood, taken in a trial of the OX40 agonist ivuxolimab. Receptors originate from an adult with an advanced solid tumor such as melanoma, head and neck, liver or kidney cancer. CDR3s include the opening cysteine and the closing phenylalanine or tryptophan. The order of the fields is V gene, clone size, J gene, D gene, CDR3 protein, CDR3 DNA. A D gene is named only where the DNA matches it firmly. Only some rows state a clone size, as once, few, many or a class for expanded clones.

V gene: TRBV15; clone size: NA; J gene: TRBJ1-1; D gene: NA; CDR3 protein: CATSRVEGSTEAFF; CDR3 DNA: TGTGCCACCAGCAGAGTTGAGGGTAGCACTGAAGCTTTCTTT
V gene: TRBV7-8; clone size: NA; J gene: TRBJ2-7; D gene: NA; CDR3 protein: CASSPRVGANSYEQYF; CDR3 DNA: TGTGCCAGCAGCCCCCGTGTGGGGGCAAACTCCTACGAGCAGTACTTC
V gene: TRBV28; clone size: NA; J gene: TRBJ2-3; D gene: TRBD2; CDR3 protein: CASRLAGAADTQYF; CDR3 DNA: TGTGCCAGTCGACTAGCGGGAGCTGCAGATACGCAGTATTTT
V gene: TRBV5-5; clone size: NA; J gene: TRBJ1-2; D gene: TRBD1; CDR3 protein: CASSLANVRTGGNYGYTF; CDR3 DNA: TGTGCCAGCAGCTTGGCCAATGTCAGGACAGGGGGTAACTATGGCTACACCTTC
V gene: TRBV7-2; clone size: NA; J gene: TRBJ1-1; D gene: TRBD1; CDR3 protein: CASSLASGGNTEAFF; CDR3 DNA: TGTGCCAGCAGCTTAGCATCAGGGGGAAACACTGAAGCTTTCTTT
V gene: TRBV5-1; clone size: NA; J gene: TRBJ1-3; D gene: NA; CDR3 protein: CASSLGRGQDTGNTIYF; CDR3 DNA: TGCGCCAGCAGCTTGGGCCGAGGGCAGGACACTGGAAACACCATATATTTT
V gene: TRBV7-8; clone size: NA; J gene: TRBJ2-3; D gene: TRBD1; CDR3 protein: CASSPDQGTGTDTQYF; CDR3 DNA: TGTGCCAGCAGCCCCGATCAGGGGACAGGCACAGATACGCAGTATTTT
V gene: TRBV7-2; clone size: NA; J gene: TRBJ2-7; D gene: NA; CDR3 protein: CASSRKDVGESYEQYF; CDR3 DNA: TGTGCCAGCAGCCGTAAAGACGTGGGCGAGTCCTACGAGCAGTACTTC
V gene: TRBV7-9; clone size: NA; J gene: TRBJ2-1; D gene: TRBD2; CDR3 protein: CASSLGGTSGDLYNEQFF; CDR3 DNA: TGTGCCAGCAGCTTAGGCGGGACTAGCGGAGATCTCTACAATGAGCAGTTCTTC
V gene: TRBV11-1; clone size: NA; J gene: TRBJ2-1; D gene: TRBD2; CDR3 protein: CASSFTASGMGAYNEQFF; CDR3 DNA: TGTGCCAGCAGCTTTACGGCTAGCGGGATGGGCGCCTACAATGAGCAGTTCTTC
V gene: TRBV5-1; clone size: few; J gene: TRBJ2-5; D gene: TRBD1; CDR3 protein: CASSLGRDRVAQETQYF; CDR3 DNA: TGCGCCAGCAGCTTGGGGCGGGACAGGGTGGCTCAAGAGACCCAGTACTTC
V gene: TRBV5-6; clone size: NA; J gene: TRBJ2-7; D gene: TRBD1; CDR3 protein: CASSPMTGGYEQYF; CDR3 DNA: TGTGCCAGCAGCCCTATGACAGGGGGGTACGAGCAGTACTTC
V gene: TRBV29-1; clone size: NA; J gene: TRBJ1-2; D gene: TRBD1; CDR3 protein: CSVAPGGQNFNYGYTF; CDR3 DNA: TGCAGCGTTGCCCCGGGGGGACAGAACTTTAACTATGGCTACACCTTC
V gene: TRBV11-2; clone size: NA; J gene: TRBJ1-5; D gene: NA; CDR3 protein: CASSLDPGTQPQHF; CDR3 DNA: TGTGCCAGCAGCTTAGATCCGGGTACGCAGCCCCAGCATTTT
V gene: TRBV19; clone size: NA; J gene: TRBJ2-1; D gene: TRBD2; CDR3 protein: CASSIGGTSGGNEQFF; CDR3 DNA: TGTGCCAGTAGTATAGGCGGGACTAGCGGGGGCAATGAGCAGTTCTTC
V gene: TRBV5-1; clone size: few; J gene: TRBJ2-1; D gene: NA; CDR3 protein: CASSLEGSYNEQFF; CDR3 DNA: TGCGCCAGCAGCTTGGAGGGCTCCTACAATGAGCAGTTCTTC
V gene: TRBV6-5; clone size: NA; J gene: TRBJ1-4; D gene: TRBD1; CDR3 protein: CASSTGTGGEKLFF; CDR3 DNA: TGTGCCAGCAGCACCGGGACAGGGGGTGAAAAACTGTTTTTT
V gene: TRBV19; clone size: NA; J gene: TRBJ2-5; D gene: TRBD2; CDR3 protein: CASSMSAGGSQETQYF; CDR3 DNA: TGTGCCAGTAGTATGTCTGCGGGGGGCAGCCAAGAGACCCAGTACTTC
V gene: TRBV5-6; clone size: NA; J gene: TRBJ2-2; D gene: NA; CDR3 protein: CASSLTPGSGELFF; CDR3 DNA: TGTGCCAGCAGCTTGACCCCAGGGTCCGGGGAGCTGTTTTTT
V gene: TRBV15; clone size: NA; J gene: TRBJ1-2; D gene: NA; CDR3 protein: CATSRDYYGYTF; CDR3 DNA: TGTGCCACCAGCAGAGACTACTATGGCTACACCTTC
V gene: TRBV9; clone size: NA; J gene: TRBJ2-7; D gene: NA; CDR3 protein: CASSVVGRPSYEQYF; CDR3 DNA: TGTGCCAGCAGCGTTGTGGGTCGACCTTCCTACGAGCAGTACTTC
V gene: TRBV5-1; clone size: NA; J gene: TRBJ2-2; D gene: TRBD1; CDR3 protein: CASSFSGQDTGELFF; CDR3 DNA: TGCGCCAGCAGCTTCTCTGGACAGGACACCGGGGAGCTGTTTTTT
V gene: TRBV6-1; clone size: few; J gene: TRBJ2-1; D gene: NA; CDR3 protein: CASSELAGRYNEQFF; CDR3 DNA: TGTGCCAGCAGTGAACTCGCAGGGAGGTACAATGAGCAGTTCTTC
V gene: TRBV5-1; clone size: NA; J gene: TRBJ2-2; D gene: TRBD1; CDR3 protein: CATQPGTGDTGELFF; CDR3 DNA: TGCGCCACCCAACCCGGGACAGGGGACACCGGGGAGCTGTTTTTT
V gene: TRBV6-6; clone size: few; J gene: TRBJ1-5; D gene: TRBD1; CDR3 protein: CASTLQGNQPQHF; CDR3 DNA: TGTGCCAGCACGTTACAGGGGAATCAGCCCCAGCATTTT
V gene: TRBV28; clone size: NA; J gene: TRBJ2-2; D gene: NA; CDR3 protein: CASSLQGYTGELFF; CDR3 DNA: TGTGCCAGCAGTTTACAGGGGTACACCGGGGAGCTGTTTTTT
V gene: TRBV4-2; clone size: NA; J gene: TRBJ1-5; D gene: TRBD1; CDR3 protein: CASSRTGEANQPQHF; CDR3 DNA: TGTGCCAGCAGCCGTACAGGGGAGGCAAATCAGCCCCAGCATTTT
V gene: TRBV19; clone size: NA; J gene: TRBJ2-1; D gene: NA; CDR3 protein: CASRPTKQGLWNEQFF; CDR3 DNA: TGTGCCAGTAGACCAACCAAACAGGGACTTTGGAATGAGCAGTTCTTC
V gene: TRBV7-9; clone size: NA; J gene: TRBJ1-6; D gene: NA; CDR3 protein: CASSLASSPLHF; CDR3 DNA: TGTGCCAGCAGCTTAGCAAGTTCACCCCTCCACTTT
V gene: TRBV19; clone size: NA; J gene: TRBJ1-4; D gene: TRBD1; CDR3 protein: CASSIRTGLEKLFF; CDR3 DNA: TGTGCCAGTAGTATTCGGACAGGGCTTGAAAAACTGTTTTTT
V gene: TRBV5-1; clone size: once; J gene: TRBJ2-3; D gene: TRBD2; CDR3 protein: CASQRGALDTQYF; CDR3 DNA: TGCGCCAGCCAGCGGGGGGCCCTGGATACGCAGTATTTT
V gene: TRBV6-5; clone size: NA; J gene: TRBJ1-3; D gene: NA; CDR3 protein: CASSYPTVTGNTIYF; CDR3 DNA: TGTGCCAGCAGTTACCCCACAGTGACTGGAAACACCATATATTTT
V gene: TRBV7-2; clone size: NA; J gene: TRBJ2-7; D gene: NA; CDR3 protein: CASSLAGAGYLEQYF; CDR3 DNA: TGTGCCAGCAGCTTAGCCGGCGCGGGGTATCTTGAGCAGTACTTC
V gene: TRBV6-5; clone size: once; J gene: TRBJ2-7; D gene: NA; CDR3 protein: CASSQTVASSYEQYF; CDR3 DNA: TGTGCCAGCAGCCAGACAGTTGCTAGCTCCTACGAGCAGTACTTC
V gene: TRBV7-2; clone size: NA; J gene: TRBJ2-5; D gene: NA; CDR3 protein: CASSLVVTQETQYF; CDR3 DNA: TGTGCCAGCAGCTTAGTGGTTACTCAAGAGACCCAGTACTTC
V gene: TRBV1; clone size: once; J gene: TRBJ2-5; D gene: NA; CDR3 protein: CTSSQECREETQYF; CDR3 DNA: TGCACCAGCAGCCAAGAGTGTAGAGAAGAGACCCAGTACTTC
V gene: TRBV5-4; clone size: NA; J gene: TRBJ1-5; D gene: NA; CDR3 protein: CASSLSGDLNQPQHF; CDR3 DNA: TGTGCCAGCAGCTTATCGGGGGACCTCAATCAGCCCCAGCATTTT
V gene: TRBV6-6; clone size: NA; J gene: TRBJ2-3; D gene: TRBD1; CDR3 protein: CASSQGTGGTDTQYF; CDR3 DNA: TGTGCCAGCAGTCAAGGGACAGGGGGCACAGATACGCAGTATTTT
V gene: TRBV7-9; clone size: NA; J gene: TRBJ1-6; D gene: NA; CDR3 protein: CASSLSANSPLHF; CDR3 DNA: TGTGCCAGCAGCCTATCCGCAAACTCACCCCTCCACTTT
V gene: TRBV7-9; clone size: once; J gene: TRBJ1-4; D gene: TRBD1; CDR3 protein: CASSSGRIGTGMNEKLFF; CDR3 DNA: TGTGCCAGCAGCTCAGGTCGTATTGGGACAGGGATGAATGAAAAACTGTTTTTT
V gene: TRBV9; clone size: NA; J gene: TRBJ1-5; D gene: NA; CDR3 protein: CASSVDGDQPQHF; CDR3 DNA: TGTGCCAGCAGCGTGGACGGGGATCAGCCCCAGCATTTT
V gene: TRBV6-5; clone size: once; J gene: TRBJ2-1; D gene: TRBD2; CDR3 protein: CASSYSLAGGYNEQFF; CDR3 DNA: TGTGCCAGCAGTTACTCGCTAGCGGGGGGCTACAATGAGCAGTTCTTC
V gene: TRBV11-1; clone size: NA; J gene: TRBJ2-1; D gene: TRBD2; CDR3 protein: CASSLARLAGSPTQNEQFF; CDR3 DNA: TGTGCCAGCAGCTTAGCGCGTCTAGCGGGATCCCCCACGCAAAATGAGCAGTTCTTC
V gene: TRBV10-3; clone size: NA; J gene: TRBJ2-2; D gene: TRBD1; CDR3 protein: CAISRRVGTGGTGELFF; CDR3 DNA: TGTGCCATCAGTCGGAGGGTCGGGACAGGGGGAACCGGGGAGCTGTTTTTT
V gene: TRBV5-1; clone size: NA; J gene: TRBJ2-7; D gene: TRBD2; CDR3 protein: CASSGLAGYEQYF; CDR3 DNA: TGCGCCAGCAGCGGGCTAGCGGGTTACGAGCAGTACTTC
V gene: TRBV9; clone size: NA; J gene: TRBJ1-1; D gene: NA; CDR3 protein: CASSVQSMNTEAFF; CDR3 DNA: TGTGCCAGCAGCGTACAGAGTATGAACACTGAAGCTTTCTTT